The clone carrying this T cell receptor (beta chain) was seen a handful of times. Its antigen remains unknown. The table came from immunoSEQ multiplex PCR; TCRdb's copy has only in-frame clones and leaves some out. The repertoire consists of about 28,000 clones, with 50% to 75% occurring once and the leading ten covering 7.5% to 9%. The sample is drawn from a study of early stage breast cancer tumors. General study results and limits: Most shared enriched TCRB sequences were commonly generated ones.

Tumor samples used roughly 17-55 mg of diced tissue. There are 11 residues in the CDR3. V was trimmed by 4 bases and J by 3 bases, leaving 4 bases between them. Germline CDR1 and CDR2: MNHNS and SASEGT. The TCR sequence derives from a person in their fifties with breast cancer. The chain employs TRBV6-1 and TRBJ2-7; no clear D. The sample was breast tumor tissue. CDR3 coding DNA: TGTGCCAGCAGTGTTAACTACGAGCAGTACTTC. As protein: CASSVNYEQYF.